This T cell receptor beta chain was found in a study of T-cell reconstitution after alpha-beta-depleted transplantation in children. Molecular barcoding with unique molecular identifiers was used for the TCRbeta library. TCRdb called the PCR reads again in MiXCR, with one record for every CDR3 protein. The table shows tens of thousands of distinct CDR3 sequences, with roughly half occurring only once. This CDR3 has 14 residues. In germline, CDR1 is SGHRS, CDR2 YFSETQ. V shed 4 bases, J shed 8 bases, and the junction held 8 bases outside the gene matches. This clonotype was seen a few times. V and J are TRBV5-1 and TRBJ1-2, with 10 bases lining up with TRBD1. Here the sequenced sample was peripheral blood, taken before TCRalphabeta/CD19-depleted stem cell transplant. The receptor comes from a boy in the first two years of life with SCID, due to receive a stem cell transplant. The CDR3 reads CASSGDRGSAGYTF. In nucleotides, the CDR3 is TGCGCCAGCAGCGGGGACAGGGGTTCGGCGGGCTACACCTTC.